The following is a T cell receptor (beta chain) sequence with its context. The antigen it binds to is not known. At one end, the junction sequence differs from germline, possibly due to a read error. For repertoire sequencing, TCR beta CDR3 regions were amplified from RNA transcripts. The first round was an RT-PCR using HTBI primers with the Qiagen OneStep RT-PCR kit, and this first round was followed by a second-round multiplex PCR, then size selection and purification. Libraries were sequenced paired-end with 100 bp reads on an Illumina HiSeq2000. Concerning the study's data processing: Reads were processed with SOAPnuke, discarding reads with adapters, uncalled bases, mean Phred below 15, or no exact constant-primer or identifier match. COPE v1.2.5 was used to merge high-quality paired reads. Each unique nucleotide sequence was treated as a clonotype, and MiTCR v1.1 was used to align the clonotypes to the IMGT TRB V, D and J references. The analysis was limited to V-J combinations with a frequency above 0.0001, which together covered approximately 99% of the repertoires. For each V-J combination, a TCR clonal expansion and chaos score was defined as F50 clonal expansion divided by the chaos observed in the TCRdist matrix. Welch's t-statistics and random forest were used to reduce features to about a dozen V-J combinations, which were fed into a naive Bayes classifier. Thyroid-blood repertoire similarity was quantified with the Morisita-Horn index. TCRdb's own reprocessing of the public reads used fastp at Q25 and MiXCR and kept productive beta chains. All rows with the same CDR3 protein become a single entry with the most common DNA and genes. TCRdb, not the original authors, processed these V and J calls. This sample comprises over a million distinct CDR3 sequences, about 35% of them detected only once. The ten largest clones represent 11% of the sample.

The data derive from a study of Graves' ophthalmopathy and Graves' hyperthyroidism (dated by TCRdb to between 2017 and 2018). With respect to the entire study: Hyperthyroidism was considered stable if no progression to ophthalmopathy occurred within 18 months of follow-up. TCR beta repertoire signatures were used to distinguish Graves' ophthalmopathy from Graves' hyperthyroidism and to predict progression to ophthalmopathy. In total, around 140 blood samples were TCR-sequenced: fewer than 50 ophthalmopathy, under 80 hyperthyroidism and some 17 hyperthyroidism-to-ophthalmopathy patients. To explore V-J signatures that distinguish ophthalmopathy from hyperthyroidism, a discovery set of under 110 patients was enrolled, made up of 43 with ophthalmopathy and 55 to 65 with stable hyperthyroidism. An independent validation cohort comprised about 20 hyperthyroidism patients and 15 to 17 patients who later progressed from hyperthyroidism to ophthalmopathy. In more than five hyperthyroidism patients, T-cell repertoires of thyroid tissue and blood were compared. Following sampling, methimazole starting at 30 mg daily was administered to hyperthyroidism patients, and high-dose intravenous methylprednisolone was administered to ophthalmopathy patients.

Hyperthyroidism patients were newly diagnosed, were aged 18 to 65 years, and had a disease duration under 2 months. Patients with other autoimmune diseases, uncontrolled infections, pregnancy or lactation were excluded. Diagnosis was based on clinical symptoms, serum thyroxine, TRAb, thyroid ultrasound and orbital computed tomography. Trizol reagent was used to extract the total RNA, and its quality was then checked on an Agilent 2100 Bioanalyzer. Spanning cysteine to phenylalanine, the CDR3 consists of 14 amino acids. The DNA shown is the 42-base CDR3, in frame from base 1. Per the germline V gene (reference sequence), SSHAT is the CDR1 and FNYEAQ is the CDR2. Findings and caveats that apply to the study as a whole: Ophthalmopathy was separated from stable hyperthyroidism by the 13-signature model with roughly 87% sensitivity and less than 82% specificity in cross-validation and with 80%/75% in the test set. Most expanded thyroid clonotypes with frequency above 0.001 were also detected in blood, suggesting blood repertoires may reflect the thyroid immune response. Sample size was not predetermined statistically, and investigators were not blinded to group allocation. In validation, the model predicted ophthalmopathy progression with 70.59% sensitivity and around 72% specificity; approximately 12 predicted patients were CT-confirmed with GO in a median of 6.5 months.

The sample consisted of peripheral blood or thyroid tissue (not recorded which). This clonotype originated in an adult man with Graves' hyperthyroidism. The chain joins TRBV7-7 to TRBJ2-5, and the D gene may be TRBD2, 6 bases matching. The bases are TGTGCTAGCAGCCCAACTAGCAACCAAGAGACCCAGTACTTC. This encodes CASSPTSNQETQYF. Full variable domain (CDR3 extended with the reference TRBV7-7 and TRBJ2-5 proteins): GAGVSQSPRYKVTKRGQDVTLRCDPISSHATLYWYQQALGQGPEFLTYFNYEAQPDKSGLPSDRFSAERPEGSISTLTIQRTEQRDSAMYRCASSPTSNQETQYFGPGTRLLVL.